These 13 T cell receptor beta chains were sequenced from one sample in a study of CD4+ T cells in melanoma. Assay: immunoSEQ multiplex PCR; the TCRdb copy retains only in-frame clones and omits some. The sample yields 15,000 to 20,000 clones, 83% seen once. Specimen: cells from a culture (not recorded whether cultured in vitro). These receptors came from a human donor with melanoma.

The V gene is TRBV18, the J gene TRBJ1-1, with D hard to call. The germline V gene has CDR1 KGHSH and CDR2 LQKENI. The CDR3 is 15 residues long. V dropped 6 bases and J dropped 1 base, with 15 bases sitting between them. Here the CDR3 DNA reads TGTGCCAGCTCCGTATCGGCAGGTGGGAACACTGAAGCTTTCTTT. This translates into CASSVSAGGNTEAFF.

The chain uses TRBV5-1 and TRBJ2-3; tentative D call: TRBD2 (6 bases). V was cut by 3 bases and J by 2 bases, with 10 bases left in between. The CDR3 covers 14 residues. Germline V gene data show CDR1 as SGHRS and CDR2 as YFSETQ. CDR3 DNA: TGCGCCAGCAGCTCGGGGGTTACCACAGATACGCAGTATTTT. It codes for CASSSGVTTDTQYF.

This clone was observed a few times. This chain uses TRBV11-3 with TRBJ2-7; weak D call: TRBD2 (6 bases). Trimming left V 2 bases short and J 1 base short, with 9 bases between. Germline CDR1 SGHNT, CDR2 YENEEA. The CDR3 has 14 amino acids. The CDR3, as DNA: TGTGCCAGCAGCTTATCGGGGGTTTCCTACGAGCAGTACTTC. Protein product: CASSLSGVSYEQYF.

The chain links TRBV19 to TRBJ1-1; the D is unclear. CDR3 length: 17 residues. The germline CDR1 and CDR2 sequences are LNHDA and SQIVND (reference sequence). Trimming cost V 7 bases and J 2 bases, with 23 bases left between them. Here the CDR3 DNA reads TGTGCCAGTAAAAAGGGAATATCCCTGGTGGGAAACACTGAAGCTTTCTTT. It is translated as CASKKGISLVGNTEAFF.

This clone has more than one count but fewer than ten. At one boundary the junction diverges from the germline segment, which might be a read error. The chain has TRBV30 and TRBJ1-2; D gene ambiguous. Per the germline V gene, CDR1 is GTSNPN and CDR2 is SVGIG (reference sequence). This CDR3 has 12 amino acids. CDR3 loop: CAWSVQGASLNF. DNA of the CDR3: TGTGCCTGGAGTGTACAAGGCGCCAGCCTTAACTTC.

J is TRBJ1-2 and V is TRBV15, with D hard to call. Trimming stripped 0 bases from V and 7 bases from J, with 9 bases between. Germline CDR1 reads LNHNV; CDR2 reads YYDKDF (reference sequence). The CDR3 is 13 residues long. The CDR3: CATSRDPRVGYTF. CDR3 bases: TGTGCCACCAGCAGAGATCCCCGGGTTGGCTACACCTTC.

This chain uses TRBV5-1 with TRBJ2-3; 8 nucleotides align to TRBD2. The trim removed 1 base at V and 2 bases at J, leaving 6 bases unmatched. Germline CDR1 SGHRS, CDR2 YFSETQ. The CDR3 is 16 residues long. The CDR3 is CASSLPLAATTDTQYF. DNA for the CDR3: TGCGCCAGCAGCTTGCCACTAGCGGCGACCACAGATACGCAGTATTTT.

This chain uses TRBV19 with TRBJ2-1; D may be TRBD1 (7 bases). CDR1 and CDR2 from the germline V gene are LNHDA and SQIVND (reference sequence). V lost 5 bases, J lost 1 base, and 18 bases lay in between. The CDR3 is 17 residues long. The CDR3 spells CASSSPTGRISYNEQFF. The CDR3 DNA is TGTGCCAGTAGTTCCCCGACAGGGAGGATTTCCTACAATGAGCAGTTCTTC.

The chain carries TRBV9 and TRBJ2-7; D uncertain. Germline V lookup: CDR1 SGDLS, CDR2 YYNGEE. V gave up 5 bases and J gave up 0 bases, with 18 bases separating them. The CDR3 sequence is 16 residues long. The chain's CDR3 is CASSEDAGPDSYEQYF. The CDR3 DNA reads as TGTGCCAGCAGTGAGGACGCAGGACCCGACTCCTACGAGCAGTACTTC. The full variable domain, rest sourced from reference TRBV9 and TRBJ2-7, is DSGVTQTPKHLITATGQRVTLRCSPRSGDLSVYWYQQSLDQGLQFLIQYYNGEERAKGNILERFSAQQFPDLHSELNLSSLELGDSALYFCASSEDAGPDSYEQYFGPGTRLTVT.

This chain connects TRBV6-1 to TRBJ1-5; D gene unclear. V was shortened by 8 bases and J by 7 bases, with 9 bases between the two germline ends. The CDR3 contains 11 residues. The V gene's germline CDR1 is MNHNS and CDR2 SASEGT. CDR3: CASGLRQPQHF. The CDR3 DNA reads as TGTGCCAGCGGGCTCCGGCAGCCCCAGCATTTT.

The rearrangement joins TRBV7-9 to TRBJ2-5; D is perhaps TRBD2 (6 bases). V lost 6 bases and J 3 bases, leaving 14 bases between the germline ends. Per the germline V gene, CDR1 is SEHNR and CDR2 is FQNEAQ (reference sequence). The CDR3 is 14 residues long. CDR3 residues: CASSVWRGEETQYF. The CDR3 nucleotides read TGTGCCAGCAGTGTCTGGCGGGGCGAAGAGACCCAGTACTTC.

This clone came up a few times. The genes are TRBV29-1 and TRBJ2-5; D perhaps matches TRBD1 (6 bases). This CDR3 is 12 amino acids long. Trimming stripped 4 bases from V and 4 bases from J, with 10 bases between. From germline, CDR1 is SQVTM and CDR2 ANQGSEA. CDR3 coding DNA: TGCAGCGTTGCGGACAGCAGAGAGACCCAGTACTTC. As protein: CSVADSRETQYF.

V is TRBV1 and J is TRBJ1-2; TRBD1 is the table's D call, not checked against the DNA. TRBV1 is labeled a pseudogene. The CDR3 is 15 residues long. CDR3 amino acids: CASSQHAGGAYGYTF. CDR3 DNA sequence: TGCGCCAGCAGCCAACACGCAGGGGGCGCCTATGGCTACACCTTC.